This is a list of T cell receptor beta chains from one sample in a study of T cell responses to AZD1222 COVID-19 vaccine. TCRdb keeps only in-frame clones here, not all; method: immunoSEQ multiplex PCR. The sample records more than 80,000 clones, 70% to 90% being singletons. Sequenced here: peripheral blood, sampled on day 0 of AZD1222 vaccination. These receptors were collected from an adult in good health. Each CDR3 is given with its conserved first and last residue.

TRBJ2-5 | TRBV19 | CASSGQAQETQYF
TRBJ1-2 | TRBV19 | CATWDGVNYGYTF
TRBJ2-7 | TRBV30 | CAWGSGTSWGEQYF
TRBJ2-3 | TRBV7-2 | CASSPHPSTDTQYF
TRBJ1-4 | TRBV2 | CASSRDIYEKLFF
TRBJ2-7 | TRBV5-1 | CASSLDGGGYEQYF
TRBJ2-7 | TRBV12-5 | CASGSSWTGTHEQYF
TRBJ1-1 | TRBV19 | CASSTGAEAFF
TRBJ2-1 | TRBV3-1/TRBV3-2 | CASSQRTSGGADNEQFF
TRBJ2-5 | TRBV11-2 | CASSRERGETQYF
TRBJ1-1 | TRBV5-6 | CASFGRANTEAFF
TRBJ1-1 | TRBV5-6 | CASSPKPGQNTEAFF
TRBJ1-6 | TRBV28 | CASSPRQGAMSPLHF
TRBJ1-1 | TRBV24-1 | CATSDPRNTEAFF
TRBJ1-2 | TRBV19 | CASMFGQAAFNYGYTF
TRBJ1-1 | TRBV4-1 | CASSQGTGQGGTEAFF
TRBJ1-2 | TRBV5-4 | CASSFPGRTNYGYTF
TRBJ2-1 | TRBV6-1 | CASSDEVTWGIF
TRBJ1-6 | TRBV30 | CAYSISRTVVGNSPLHF
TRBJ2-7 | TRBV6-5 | CASSYGTDGPYEQYF
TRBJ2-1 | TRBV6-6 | CASSRQFEQFF
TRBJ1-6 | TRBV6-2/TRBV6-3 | CASTPGRGWENSPLHF
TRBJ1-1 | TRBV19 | CASSRRLPMNTEAFF
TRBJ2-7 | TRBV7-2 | CASSRSVAYEQYF
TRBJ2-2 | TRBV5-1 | CASRNSPGIAGELFF
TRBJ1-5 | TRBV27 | CASSLRSGPQHF
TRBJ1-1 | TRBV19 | CASIGNTEAFF
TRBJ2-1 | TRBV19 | CASSILLAGSYNEQFF
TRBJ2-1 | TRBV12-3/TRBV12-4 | CASSSRGNEQFF
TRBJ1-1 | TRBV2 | CASSEQAEAFF
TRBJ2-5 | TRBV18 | CASSPEETQYF
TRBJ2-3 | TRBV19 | CASSTRTSGREGPVNTDTQYF
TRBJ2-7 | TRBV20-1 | CSGSRGYEQYF
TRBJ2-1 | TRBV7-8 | CASSPVGNEQFF
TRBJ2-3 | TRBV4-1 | CASSQVDSVVDTQYF
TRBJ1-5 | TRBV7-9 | CASSLGGGNQPQHF
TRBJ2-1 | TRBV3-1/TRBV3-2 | CASSQGRISYNEQFF
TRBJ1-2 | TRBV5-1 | CASSGGTGVEGYTF
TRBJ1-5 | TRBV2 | CASTRAGYQPQHF
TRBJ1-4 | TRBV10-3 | CAIKDSTNEKLFF
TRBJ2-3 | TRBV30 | CAWSVTDTQYF
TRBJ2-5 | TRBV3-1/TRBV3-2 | CASSRSGWGETQYF
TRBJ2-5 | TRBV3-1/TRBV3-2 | CASSPSYASNQETQYF
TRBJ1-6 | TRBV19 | CASTAPGRGNSPLHF
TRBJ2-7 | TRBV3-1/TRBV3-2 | CASSQRPGVYEQYF
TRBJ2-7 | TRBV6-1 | CASSEAHGLAGGIYEQYF
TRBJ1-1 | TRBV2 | CASSPDRGISEAFF
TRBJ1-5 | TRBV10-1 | CARSGRDQPQHF
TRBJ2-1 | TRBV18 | CASSSEPWEQFF
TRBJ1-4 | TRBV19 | CATKQGVGEKLFF
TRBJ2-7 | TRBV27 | CAEVRRGKGEQYF
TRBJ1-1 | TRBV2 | CASSPLDPIEAFF
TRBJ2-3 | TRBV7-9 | CASSLKRRLAGRTDTQYF
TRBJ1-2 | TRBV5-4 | CASSFQDRGGYGYTF
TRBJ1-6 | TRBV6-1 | CASSELLAAGDSPLHF